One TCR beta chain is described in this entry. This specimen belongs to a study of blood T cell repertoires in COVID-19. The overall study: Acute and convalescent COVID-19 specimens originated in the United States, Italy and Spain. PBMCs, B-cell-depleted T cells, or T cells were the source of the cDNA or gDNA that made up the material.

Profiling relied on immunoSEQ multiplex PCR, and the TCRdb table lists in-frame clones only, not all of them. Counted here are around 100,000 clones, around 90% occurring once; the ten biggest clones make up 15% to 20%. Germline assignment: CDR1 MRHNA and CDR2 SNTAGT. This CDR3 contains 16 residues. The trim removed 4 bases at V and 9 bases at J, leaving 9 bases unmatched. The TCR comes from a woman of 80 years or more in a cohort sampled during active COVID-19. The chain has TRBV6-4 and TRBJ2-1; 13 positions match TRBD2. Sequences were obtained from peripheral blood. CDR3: CASSARTSGRAFEQFF. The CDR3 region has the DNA TGTGCCAGCAGTGCCCGAACTAGCGGGAGGGCCTTTGAGCAGTTCTTC.